This is a list of T cell receptor beta chains from one sample in a study of blood T cells in healthy people across ages. TCRdb analysed the 5' RACE reads with MiXCR anew, one entry per CDR3 protein. The sample consists of about 940,000 distinct CDR3 sequences, around 48% of them appearing once. The material sequenced was blood. The source of these receptors is a young man in good health. The CDR3 runs from the conserved cysteine through the conserved F or W. The D gene is left open where the match is weak. Size is stated for part of the rows, as once, few or many counts, or as a class when the clone is expanded.

j_gene,abundance,d_gene,v_gene,len,CDR3nt,CDR3aa
TRBJ1-6,NA,TRBD1,TRBV20-1,19,TGCAGTGCTAGAGGGCCCGGGACAGGGGGTTTAAGAGGTAATTCACCCCTCCACTTT,CSARGPGTGGLRGNSPLHF
TRBJ1-1,few,NA,TRBV29-1,13,TGCAGCGTTTGCCGGGACGCGAACACTGAAGCTTTCTTT,CSVCRDANTEAFF
TRBJ2-2,once,TRBD1,TRBV7-2,15,TGTGCCAGCAGCTTGGGAAGGGGGCCCGCCGGGGAGCTGTTTTTT,CASSLGRGPAGELFF
TRBJ2-1,many,NA,TRBV5-1,15,TGTGCCAGCAGCTTAACAGGCGAACCCTACAATGAGCAGTTCTTC,CASSLTGEPYNEQFF
TRBJ2-7,NA,NA,TRBV28,13,TGTGCCAGCAGGACTGGGGGGCCGAACGAGCAGTACTTC,CASRTGGPNEQYF
TRBJ2-3,once,TRBD2,TRBV10-3,15,TGTGCCATCAGTGAAGTTAGCGGGGGGTCAGATACGCAGTATTTT,CAISEVSGGSDTQYF
TRBJ2-7,once,TRBD1,TRBV6-4,16,TGTGCCAGCAGTGAGTCCCCGGGACAGGGAATCAATGAGCAGTACTTC,CASSESPGQGINEQYF
TRBJ2-3,few,NA,TRBV6-2/TRBV6-3,14,TGTGCCAGCACCCACGAAGCTCGCCAAGATCCGCAGTATTTT,CASTHEARQDPQYF
TRBJ2-7,NA,TRBD1,TRBV6-1,13,TGTGCCAGCAGGGTCGACAGGGTCTACGAGCAGTACTTC,CASRVDRVYEQYF
TRBJ2-1,many,NA,TRBV12-3/TRBV12-4,11,TGTGCCAGCAGTTTAACCGATGAGCAGTTCTTC,CASSLTDEQFF
TRBJ2-5,few,NA,TRBV3-1,12,TGTGCCAGCAGAAAGCGTGGGGAGACCCAGTACTTC,CASRKRGETQYF
TRBJ2-3,NA,NA,TRBV5-1,16,TGCGCCAGCAGCCAGAAGGGGGGGAGAGGCACAGATACGCAGTATTTT,CASSQKGGRGTDTQYF
TRBJ1-2,NA,TRBD1,TRBV28,14,TGTGCCAGCAGTTCGGGGACAGGGGTTTACGACTACACCTTC,CASSSGTGVYDYTF
TRBJ2-3,NA,TRBD2,TRBV7-9,15,TGTGCCAGCAGCTCCCGACTAGCGGGGACAGATACGCAGTATTTT,CASSSRLAGTDTQYF
TRBJ2-5,NA,TRBD1,TRBV3-1,15,TGTGCCAGCAGCCCGACAGGGGGTAGGAAGGCGACCCAGTACTTC,CASSPTGGRKATQYF
TRBJ2-2,NA,NA,TRBV7-2,15,TGTGCCAGCAGCTCGCAGGGGTATCGGGCCGGGGAGCTGTTTTTT,CASSSQGYRAGELFF
TRBJ2-3,NA,TRBD2,TRBV6-1,15,TGTGCCAGCAGGGTGACTAGCGGGGCCACAGATACGCAGTATTTT,CASRVTSGATDTQYF
TRBJ2-1,once,NA,TRBV20-1,14,TGCAGTGCCTGGGCGGGGAAGCCCTTGGATGAGCAGTTCTTC,CSAWAGKPLDEQFF
TRBJ2-1,NA,TRBD2,TRBV3-1,15,TGTGCCAGCAGCCAAGAGGGACTAGCGCGAAATGAGCAGTTCTTC,CASSQEGLARNEQFF
TRBJ2-6,NA,NA,TRBV2,13,TGTGCGGGGCTACCCTCTGGGGCCAACGTCCTGACTTTC,CAGLPSGANVLTF
TRBJ2-3,NA,NA,TRBV3-1,13,TGTGCCAGCAGCCAAGAAGGCCTAAATACGCAGTATTTT,CASSQEGLNTQYF
TRBJ1-2,NA,TRBD1,TRBV27,16,TGTGCCAGCAGTCTACGCCAGGGGGGCAGGGACTATGGCTACACCTTC,CASSLRQGGRDYGYTF
TRBJ2-7,few,TRBD1,TRBV20-1,13,TGCAGTGCTTTCCGGGACAGCTCCTACGAGCAGTACTTC,CSAFRDSSYEQYF
TRBJ2-3,NA,NA,TRBV2,15,TGTGCCAGCAGTGTTCGGAGGGCGCACACAGATACGCAGTATTTT,CASSVRRAHTDTQYF
TRBJ2-5,NA,TRBD2,TRBV5-5,14,TGTGCCAGCAGCTCAAGCAGCGGGAAAGAGACCCAGTACTTC,CASSSSSGKETQYF
TRBJ1-5,NA,NA,TRBV21-1,16,TGTGCCAGCAGCACGGGACGGGACAGGGGTTATCAGCCCCAGCATTTT,CASSTGRDRGYQPQHF
TRBJ2-1,NA,NA,TRBV4-1,13,TGCGCCAGCAGCCAAGGGCTGGGGAATGGGCAGTTCTTC,CASSQGLGNGQFF
TRBJ2-3,few,NA,TRBV10-3,15,TGTGCCATCAGTGACGCAGGAAAACCGGCAGATACGCAGTATTTT,CAISDAGKPADTQYF
TRBJ1-2,NA,NA,TRBV24-1,13,TGTGCCACCAGTGACGACAGCTACTATGGCTACACCTTC,CATSDDSYYGYTF
TRBJ2-1,NA,TRBD2,TRBV5-1,14,TGCGCCAGCAGCATGACTAGCGGGGTCCATGAGCAGTTCTTC,CASSMTSGVHEQFF
TRBJ1-4,NA,TRBD1,TRBV18,16,TGTGCCAGCTCACTCCTCTCCGGGACAGGGATCGAAAAACTGTTTTTT,CASSLLSGTGIEKLFF
TRBJ2-1,once,TRBD2,TRBV29-1,15,TGCAGCGTTGGTGGGCGGGAGGAATCCTACAATGAGCAGTTCTTC,CSVGGREESYNEQFF
TRBJ1-1,few,NA,TRBV21-1,16,TGTGCCAGCAGCAAAGAATGGGCCAGGGTGGGCACTGAAGCTTTCTTT,CASSKEWARVGTEAFF
TRBJ2-7,NA,TRBD1,TRBV7-9,12,TGTGCCAGCACCACGGGACAGAACGAGCAGTACTTC,CASTTGQNEQYF
TRBJ2-1,NA,NA,TRBV29-1,12,TGCAGCGCAAAAGCGGAATCCTACGAGCAGTTCTTC,CSAKAESYEQFF
TRBJ2-7,NA,NA,TRBV20-1,14,TGCAGTGCTAGAGATCCACAGAGAACATACGAGCAGTACTTC,CSARDPQRTYEQYF
TRBJ2-3,NA,TRBD1,TRBV29-1,16,TGCAGCGTTGAAGATCAGGGCAGGGGGCGTACAGATACGCAGTATTTT,CSVEDQGRGRTDTQYF
TRBJ2-7,NA,NA,TRBV11-3,15,TGTGCCAGCAGCTTATATGCAGGGGTCACCTACGAGCAGTACTTC,CASSLYAGVTYEQYF
TRBJ2-7,NA,TRBD1,TRBV2,13,TGTGCCAGCAGGGACAGGGGGAGCGACGAGCAGTACTTC,CASRDRGSDEQYF
TRBJ2-5,NA,TRBD1,TRBV29-1,13,TGCAGCGTGCAACAGGGGCTTGGAGAGACCCAGTACTTC,CSVQQGLGETQYF
TRBJ2-7,NA,NA,TRBV3-1,16,TGTGCCAGCAGCCAAGCCGGCCTCTCGGCCTCCTACGAGCAGTACTTC,CASSQAGLSASYEQYF
TRBJ1-6,few,NA,TRBV4-2,14,TGTGCCAGCAGCCAAGCGTTGGGAAATTCACCCCTCCACTTT,CASSQALGNSPLHF
TRBJ2-4,NA,NA,TRBV6-2/TRBV6-3,13,TGTGCCAGCAGTAAGACAGAGCCGGGCAAGCAGTACTTC,CASSKTEPGKQYF
TRBJ2-1,NA,NA,TRBV5-1,14,TGCGCCAGCAGCCCGTCTGCAGGTATGGATGAGCAGTTCTTC,CASSPSAGMDEQFF
TRBJ1-1,NA,NA,TRBV5-1,13,TGCGCCAGCGCCAACGGGGGCGACACTGAAGCTTTCTTT,CASANGGDTEAFF
TRBJ1-2,few,NA,TRBV29-1,9,TGCAGCGTTGCTGGGGCAGACACCTTC,CSVAGADTF
TRBJ2-3,few,NA,TRBV5-1,13,TGCGCCAGCGGCCCCCGGGGCGGAGATACGCAGTATTTT,CASGPRGGDTQYF
TRBJ2-7,few,NA,TRBV7-2,13,TGTGCCAGCAGCTTAGGGGAATATAGCGGGCAGTACTTC,CASSLGEYSGQYF
TRBJ1-1,NA,TRBD1,TRBV20-1,13,TGCAGTGCTCCGGGGGACAGGGAAACTGAAGCTTTCTTT,CSAPGDRETEAFF
TRBJ1-1,NA,NA,TRBV4-2,13,TGTGCCAGCAGAGGGGTCATGAACACTGAAGCTTTCTTT,CASRGVMNTEAFF
TRBJ2-3,NA,TRBD2,TRBV30,17,TGTGCCTGGAGTGTCCTCCGGACTAGCGGGGGGCCAGATACGCAGTATTTT,CAWSVLRTSGGPDTQYF
TRBJ2-5,NA,NA,TRBV28,17,TGTGCCAGCAACCCCACCTCTTGGTACAGAGCCCAAGAGACCCAGTACTTC,CASNPTSWYRAQETQYF
TRBJ2-5,NA,NA,TRBV4-1,18,TGCGCCAGCAGCCTCCGCTTATTCCGGAACGAGGGGGTTGAGACCCAGTATTTC,CASSLRLFRNEGVETQYF
TRBJ2-1,NA,TRBD1,TRBV28,14,TGTGCCAGCCAAAAGACAGGGACCTACAATGAGCAGTTCTTC,CASQKTGTYNEQFF
TRBJ2-3,NA,NA,TRBV20-1,15,TGCAGTGCCCAACGGAGAGGGACTAGCACAGATACGCAGTATTTT,CSAQRRGTSTDTQYF